A selection of T cell receptor beta chains follows, all from one sample in a study of blood T cell repertoires in COVID-19. The repertoire was sequenced with immunoSEQ multiplex PCR; TCRdb's copy has only in-frame clones and lacks some. This table holds hundreds of thousands of clones, roughly nine tenths found once. The source material was PBMCs or T cells enriched from blood (not recorded which). The source of these receptors is a man aged 18 to 30 who had recovered from COVID-19. Each CDR3 is given with its conserved first and last residue. The D gene is left open where the match is weak. Size values are once, few and many counts, or a class for expanded clones, and some rows have none.

TRBJ2-3,few,.,TRBV7-3,CASSLPGTDTQYF,TGTGCCAGCAGCTTGCCAGGCACAGATACGCAGTATTTT
TRBJ2-1,.,.,TRBV21-1,CASSRPSTKTYNEQFF,TGTGCCAGCAGCAGACCCAGCACTAAGACCTACAATGAGCAGTTCTTC
TRBJ2-7,.,.,TRBV4-1,CASSPGLFNEQYF,TGCGCCAGCAGCCCAGGACTCTTTAACGAGCAGTACTTC
TRBJ1-1,.,.,TRBV29-1,CSVDPTGGIGGVTEAFF,TGCAGCGTTGACCCGACAGGCGGTATCGGGGGGGTCACTGAAGCTTTCTTT
TRBJ2-3,.,TRBD2,TRBV7-9,CASSPTLAGRTDTQYF,TGTGCCAGCAGCCCAACTCTAGCGGGGCGCACAGATACGCAGTATTTT
TRBJ2-5,.,.,TRBV7-9,CASSFRVSKTQETQYF,TGTGCCAGCAGCTTTCGAGTTTCCAAGACTCAAGAGACCCAGTACTTC
TRBJ2-7,.,.,TRBV18,CASSLGRTYEQYF,TGTGCCAGCTCTCTCGGGAGAACCTACGAGCAGTACTTC
TRBJ2-3,.,.,TRBV29-1,CSVEGVGTDTQYF,TGCAGCGTCGAGGGGGTCGGTACAGATACGCAGTATTTT
TRBJ2-7,.,.,TRBV7-8,CASSFDSPYEQYF,TGTGCCAGCAGCTTTGACAGTCCCTACGAGCAGTACTTC
TRBJ1-6,.,TRBD1,TRBV7-9,CASSRGQGGDSPLHF,TGTGCCAGCAGCCGCGGACAGGGAGGCGATTCACCCCTCCACTTT
TRBJ1-3,.,.,TRBV10-3,CAISGTASGNTIYF,TGTGCCATCAGTGGTACAGCCTCTGGAAACACCATATATTTT
TRBJ1-2,.,TRBD1,TRBV15,CATSSRTGFYGYTF,TGTGCCACCAGCAGCCGGACAGGTTTCTATGGCTACACCTTC
TRBJ1-5,.,.,TRBV28,CASSFPDQPQHF,TGTGCCAGCAGTTTCCCAGATCAGCCCCAGCATTTT
TRBJ1-5,.,TRBD1,TRBV18,CASSPANRGLGPQHF,TGTGCCAGCTCACCCGCCAACAGGGGGCTCGGGCCCCAGCATTTT
TRBJ1-2,.,TRBD1,TRBV6-5,CASSPTGATGYTF,TGTGCCAGCAGCCCGACAGGGGCCACTGGCTACACCTTC
TRBJ2-7,.,.,TRBV30,CAWEEATGSYEQYF,TGTGCCTGGGAGGAAGCGACAGGTTCATACGAGCAGTACTTC